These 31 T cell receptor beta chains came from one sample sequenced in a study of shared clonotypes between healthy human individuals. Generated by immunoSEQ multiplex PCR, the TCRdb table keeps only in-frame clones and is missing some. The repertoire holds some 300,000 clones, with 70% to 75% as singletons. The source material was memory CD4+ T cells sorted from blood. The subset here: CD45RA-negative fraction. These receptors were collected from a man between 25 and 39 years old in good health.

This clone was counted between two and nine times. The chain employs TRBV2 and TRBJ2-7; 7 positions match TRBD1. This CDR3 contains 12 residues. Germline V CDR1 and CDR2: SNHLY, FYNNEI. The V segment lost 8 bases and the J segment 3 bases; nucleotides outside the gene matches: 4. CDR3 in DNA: TGTGCCAGCCGAGACAGGGTCTACGAGCAGTACTTC. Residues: CASRDRVYEQYF.

This CDR3 is CAIRETGTGGDEQFF. CDR3 sequence (DNA): TGTGCCATCAGGGAGACCGGGACAGGGGGCGATGAGCAGTTCTTC. The V gene is TRBV10-3, the J gene TRBJ2-1, with 12 bases fitting TRBD1. Losses at the gene ends were 6 bases for V and 8 bases for J; bases not matched to a gene: 8. Germline CDR1 ENHRY, CDR2 SYGVKD. CDR3 length: 15 amino acids.

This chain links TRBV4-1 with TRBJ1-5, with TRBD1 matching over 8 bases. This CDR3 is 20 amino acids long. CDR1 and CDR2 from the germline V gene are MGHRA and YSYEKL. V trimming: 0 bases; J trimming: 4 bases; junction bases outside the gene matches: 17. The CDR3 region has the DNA TGCGCCAGCAGCCAAGATGTTTCGGCAGGGGGCGTAGGATTGAATCAGCCCCAGCATTTT. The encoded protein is CASSQDVSAGGVGLNQPQHF.

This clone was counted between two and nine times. In DNA form, the CDR3 reads TGTGCCAGCAGCGAACTAGCGAACACCGGGGAGCTGTTTTTT. Protein: CASSELANTGELFF. The chain is built from TRBV7-2 and TRBJ2-2; maybe TRBD2 (5 bases). The CDR3 is 14 amino acids. Germline values: CDR1 SGHTA, CDR2 FQGNSA. V lost 5 bases and J 0 bases, leaving 7 bases between the germline ends.

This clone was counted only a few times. This CDR3 reads CASSIQDRLSKGYTF. The CDR3 nucleotides read TGTGCCAGCAGCATCCAGGACAGATTAAGCAAGGGCTACACCTTC. The chain combines TRBV5-4 with TRBJ1-2, with a weak D call TRBD1 (6 bases). CDR3 size: 15 residues. Per the germline V gene, CDR1 is SGHNT and CDR2 is YYREEE (reference sequence). The V end was cut by 4 bases, the J end by 8 bases, with 21 bases between.

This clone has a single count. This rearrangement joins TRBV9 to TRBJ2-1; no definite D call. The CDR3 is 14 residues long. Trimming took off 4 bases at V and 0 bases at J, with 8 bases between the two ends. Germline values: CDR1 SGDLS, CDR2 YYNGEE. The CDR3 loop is CASSPGRSYNEQFF. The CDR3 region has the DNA TGTGCCAGCAGCCCCGGGCGCTCCTACAATGAGCAGTTCTTC.

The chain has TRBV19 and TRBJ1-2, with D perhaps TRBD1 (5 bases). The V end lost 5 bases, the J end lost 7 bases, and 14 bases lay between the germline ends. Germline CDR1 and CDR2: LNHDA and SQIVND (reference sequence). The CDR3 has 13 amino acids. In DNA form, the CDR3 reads TGTGCCAGTAGTCCGGGGGGGTTCGGTGGCTACACCTTC. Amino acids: CASSPGGFGGYTF.

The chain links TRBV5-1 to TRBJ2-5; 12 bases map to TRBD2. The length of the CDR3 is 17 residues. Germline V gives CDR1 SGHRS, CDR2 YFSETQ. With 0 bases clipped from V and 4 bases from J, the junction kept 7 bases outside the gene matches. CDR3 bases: TGCGCCAGCAGCTTGGAGACTAGCGGGAGCCCGGGAGAGACCCAGTACTTC. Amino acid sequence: CASSLETSGSPGETQYF.

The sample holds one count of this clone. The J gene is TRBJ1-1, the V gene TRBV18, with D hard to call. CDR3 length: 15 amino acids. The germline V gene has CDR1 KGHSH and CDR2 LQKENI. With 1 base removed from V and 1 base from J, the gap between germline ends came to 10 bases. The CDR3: CASSPQGSWNTEAFF. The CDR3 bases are TGTGCCAGCTCACCACAGGGCTCGTGGAACACTGAAGCTTTCTTT.

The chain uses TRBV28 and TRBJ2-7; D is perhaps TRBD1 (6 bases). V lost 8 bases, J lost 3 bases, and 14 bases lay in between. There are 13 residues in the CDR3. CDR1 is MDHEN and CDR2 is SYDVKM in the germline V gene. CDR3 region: CASRPGHNYEQYF. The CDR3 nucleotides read TGTGCCAGCCGACCGGGACACAACTACGAGCAGTACTTC.

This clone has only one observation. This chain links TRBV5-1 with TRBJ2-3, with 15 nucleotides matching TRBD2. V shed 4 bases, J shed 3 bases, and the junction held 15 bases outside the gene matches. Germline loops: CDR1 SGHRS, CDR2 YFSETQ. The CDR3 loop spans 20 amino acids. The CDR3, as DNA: TGCGCCAGCAGCCGATATGGACTAGCGGGAGGGCCGAGGAAAACAGATACGCAGTATTTT. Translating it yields CASSRYGLAGGPRKTDTQYF.

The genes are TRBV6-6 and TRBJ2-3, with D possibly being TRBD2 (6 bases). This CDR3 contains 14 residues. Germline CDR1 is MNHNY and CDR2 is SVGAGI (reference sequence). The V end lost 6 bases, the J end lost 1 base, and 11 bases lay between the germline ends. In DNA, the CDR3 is TGTGCCAGCAGCTCCCGACTAGGCACAGATACGCAGTATTTT. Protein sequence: CASSSRLGTDTQYF.

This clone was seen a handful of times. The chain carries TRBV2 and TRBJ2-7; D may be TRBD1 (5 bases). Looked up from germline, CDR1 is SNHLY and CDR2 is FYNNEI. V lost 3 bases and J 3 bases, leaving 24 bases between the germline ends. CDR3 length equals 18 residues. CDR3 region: CASSELQVSTSINYEQYF. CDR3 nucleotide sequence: TGTGCCAGCAGTGAGTTACAGGTGTCCACATCTATTAACTACGAGCAGTACTTC. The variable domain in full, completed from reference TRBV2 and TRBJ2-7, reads EPEVTQTPSHQVTQMGQEVILRCVPISNHLYFYWYRQILGQKVEFLVSFYNNEISEKSEIFDDQFSVERPDGSNFTLKIRSTKLEDSAMYFCASSELQVSTSINYEQYFGPGTRLTVT.

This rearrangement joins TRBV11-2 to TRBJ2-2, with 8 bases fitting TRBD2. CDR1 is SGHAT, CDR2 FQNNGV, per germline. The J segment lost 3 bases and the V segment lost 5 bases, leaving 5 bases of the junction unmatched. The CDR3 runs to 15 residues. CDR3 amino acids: CASSLRTSYTGELFF. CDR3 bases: TGTGCCAGCAGCCTAAGGACTAGCTACACCGGGGAGCTGTTTTTT.

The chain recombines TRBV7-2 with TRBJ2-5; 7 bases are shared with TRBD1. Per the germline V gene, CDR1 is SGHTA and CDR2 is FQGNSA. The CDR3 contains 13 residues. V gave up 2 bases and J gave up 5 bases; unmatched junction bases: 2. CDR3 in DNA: TGTGCCAGCAGCTTATTACAGGGGGAGACCCAGTACTTC. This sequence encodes CASSLLQGETQYF.

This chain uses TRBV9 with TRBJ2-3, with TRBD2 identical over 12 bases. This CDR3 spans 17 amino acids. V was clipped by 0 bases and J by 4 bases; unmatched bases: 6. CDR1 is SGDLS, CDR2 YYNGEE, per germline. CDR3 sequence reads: CASSVATSGRGADTQYF. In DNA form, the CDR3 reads TGTGCCAGCAGCGTAGCGACTAGCGGGAGAGGGGCAGATACGCAGTATTTT.

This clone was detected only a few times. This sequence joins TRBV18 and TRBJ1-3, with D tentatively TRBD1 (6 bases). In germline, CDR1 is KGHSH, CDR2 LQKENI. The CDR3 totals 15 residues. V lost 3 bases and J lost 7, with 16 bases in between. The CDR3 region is CASSPTDSPGNTIYF. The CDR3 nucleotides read TGTGCCAGCTCACCGACGGACAGTCCCGGGAACACCATATATTTT.

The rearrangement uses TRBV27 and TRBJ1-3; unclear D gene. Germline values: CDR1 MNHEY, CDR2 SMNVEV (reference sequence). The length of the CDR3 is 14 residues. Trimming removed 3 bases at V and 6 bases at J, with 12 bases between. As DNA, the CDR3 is TGTGCCAGCAGTTTCAAGGGCTGGGAAAACACCATATATTTT. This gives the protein CASSFKGWENTIYF.

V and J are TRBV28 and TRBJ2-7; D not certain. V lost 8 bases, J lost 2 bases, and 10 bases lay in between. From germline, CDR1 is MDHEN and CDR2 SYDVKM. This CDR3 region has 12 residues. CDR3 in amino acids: CASGDGAYEQYF. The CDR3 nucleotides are TGTGCCAGCGGGGATGGGGCCTACGAGCAGTACTTC.

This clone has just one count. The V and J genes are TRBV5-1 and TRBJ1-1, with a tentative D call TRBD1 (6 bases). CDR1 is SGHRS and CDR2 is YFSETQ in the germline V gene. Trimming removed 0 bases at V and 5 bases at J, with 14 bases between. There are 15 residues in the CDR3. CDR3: CASSLEGGIGTEAFF. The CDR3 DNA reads TGCGCCAGCAGCTTGGAGGGGGGAATTGGAACTGAAGCTTTCTTT.

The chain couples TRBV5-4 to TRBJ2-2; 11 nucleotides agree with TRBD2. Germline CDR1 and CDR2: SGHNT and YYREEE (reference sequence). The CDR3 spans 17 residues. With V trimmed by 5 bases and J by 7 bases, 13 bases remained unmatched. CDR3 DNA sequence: TGTGCCAGCAGACCATCAACCTTAGCGGGAGGGTTCGGGGAGCTGTTTTTT. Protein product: CASRPSTLAGGFGELFF.

CDR3 sequence: CASSSWTGALNTEAFF. The CDR3 DNA reads as TGTGCCAGCAGCTCCTGGACAGGAGCCCTGAACACTGAAGCTTTCTTT. The chain has TRBV5-4 and TRBJ1-1; TRBD1 agrees at 7 bases. Unmatched junction bases numbered 8, after V lost 3 bases and J lost 0 bases. The CDR3 is made up of 16 amino acids. Germline V gene sequence: CDR1 SGHNT, CDR2 YYREEE (reference sequence).

DNA of the CDR3: TGTGCCAGTAGTATCCCCCGGGACACAGGGACTAGCGGGAGAAGGTTTGCCAAAAACATTCAGTACTTC. Amino acid sequence: CASSIPRDTGTSGRRFAKNIQYF. The V and J genes are TRBV19 and TRBJ2-4; 14 bases fit TRBD2. CDR3 length: 23 residues. CDR1 LNHDA and CDR2 SQIVND come from the germline V gene (reference sequence). The V and J ends lost 3 bases and 1 base, in that order; junction bases with no gene match: 20.

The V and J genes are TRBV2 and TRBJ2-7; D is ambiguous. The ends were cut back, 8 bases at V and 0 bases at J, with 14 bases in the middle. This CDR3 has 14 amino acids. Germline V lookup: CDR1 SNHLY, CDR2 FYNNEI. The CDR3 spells CASDHRAISYEQYF. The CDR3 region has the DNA TGTGCCAGCGACCACCGGGCTATCTCCTACGAGCAGTACTTC.

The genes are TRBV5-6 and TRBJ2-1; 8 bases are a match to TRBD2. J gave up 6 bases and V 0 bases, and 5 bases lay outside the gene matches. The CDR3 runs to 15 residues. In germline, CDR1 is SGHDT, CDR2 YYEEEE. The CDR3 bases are TGTGCCAGCAGCTTGGTTGCGGGAGGTCGCAATGAGCAGTTCTTC. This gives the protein CASSLVAGGRNEQFF.

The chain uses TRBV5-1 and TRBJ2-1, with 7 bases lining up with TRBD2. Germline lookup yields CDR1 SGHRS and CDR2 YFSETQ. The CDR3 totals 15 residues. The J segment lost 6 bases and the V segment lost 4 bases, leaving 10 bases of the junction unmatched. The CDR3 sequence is CASSPGLELGNEQFF. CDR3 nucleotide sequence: TGCGCCAGCAGCCCCGGACTAGAGTTAGGCAATGAGCAGTTCTTC.

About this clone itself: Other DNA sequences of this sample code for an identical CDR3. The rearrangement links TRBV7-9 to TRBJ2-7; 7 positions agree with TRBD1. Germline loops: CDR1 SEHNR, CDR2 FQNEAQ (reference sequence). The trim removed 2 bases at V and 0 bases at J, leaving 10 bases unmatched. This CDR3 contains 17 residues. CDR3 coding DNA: TGTGCCAGCAGCTTAAAGATAAGGGGGCAAAGCTCCTACGAGCAGTACTTC. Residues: CASSLKIRGQSSYEQYF.

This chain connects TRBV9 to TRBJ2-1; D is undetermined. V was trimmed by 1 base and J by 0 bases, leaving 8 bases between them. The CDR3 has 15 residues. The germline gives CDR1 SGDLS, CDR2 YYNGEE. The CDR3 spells CASSVSLGSYNEQFF. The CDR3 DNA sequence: TGTGCCAGCAGCGTATCTCTAGGCTCCTACAATGAGCAGTTCTTC. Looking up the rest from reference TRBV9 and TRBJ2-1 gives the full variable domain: DSGVTQTPKHLITATGQRVTLRCSPRSGDLSVYWYQQSLDQGLQFLIQYYNGEERAKGNILERFSAQQFPDLHSELNLSSLELGDSALYFCASSVSLGSYNEQFFGPGTRLTVL.

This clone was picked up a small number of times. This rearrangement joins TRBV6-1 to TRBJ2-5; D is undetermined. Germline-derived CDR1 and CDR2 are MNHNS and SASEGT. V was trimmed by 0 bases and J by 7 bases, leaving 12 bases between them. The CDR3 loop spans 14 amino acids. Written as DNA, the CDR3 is TGTGCCAGCAGTGAAGCTGCGGTTTTAGGGACCCAGTACTTC. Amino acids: CASSEAAVLGTQYF.

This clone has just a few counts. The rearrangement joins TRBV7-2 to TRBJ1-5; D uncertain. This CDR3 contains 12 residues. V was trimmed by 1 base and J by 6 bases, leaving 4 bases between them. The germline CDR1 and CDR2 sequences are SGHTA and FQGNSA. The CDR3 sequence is CASSLGGQPQHF. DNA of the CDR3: TGTGCCAGCAGCTTAGGGGGTCAGCCCCAGCATTTT.

CDR3 sequence reads: CATRRATNEKLFF. In nucleotides, the CDR3 is TGTGCCACCCGCCGTGCAACTAATGAAAAACTGTTTTTT. The V call is TRBV28, the J call TRBJ1-4, with D unresolved. The germline V and J ends were trimmed by 10 bases and 0 bases, with 9 bases remaining between them. The CDR3 is 13 residues long. Germline values: CDR1 MDHEN, CDR2 SYDVKM.